A selection of T cell receptor beta chains follows, all from one sample in a study of CD8 T cells in ankylosing spondylitis. TCRdb re-called the 5' RACE reads through MiXCR, storing one row per CDR3 protein. This sample has a few hundred thousand distinct CDR3 sequences; around 22% occur once, and the top ten carry less than 20%. The sample consisted of blood, either unsorted or a sorted T cell fraction (not recorded which). Source of these receptors: a male donor with ankylosing spondylitis. The CDR3 runs from the conserved cysteine through the conserved F or W. A D gene is named only where the DNA matches it firmly. Clone sizes are given selectively: once, few, many, or a class where the clone is expanded.

J: TRBJ2-7
D: TRBD2
length: 14
V: TRBV7-9
size: NA
CDR3: CASSYGLALREQYF
DNA: TGTGCCAGCAGCTATGGACTAGCGCTAAGGGAGCAGTACTTC

J: TRBJ2-1
D: TRBD2
length: 19
V: TRBV4-3
size: few
CDR3: CASSQDLTSGSSSYNEQFF
DNA: TGCGCCAGCAGCCAAGATCTCACTAGCGGGTCGAGCTCCTACAATGAGCAGTTCTTC

J: TRBJ2-3
D: TRBD2
length: 17
V: TRBV9
size: NA
CDR3: CASSVVVGGLATDTQYF
DNA: TGTGCCAGCAGCGTAGTAGTGGGAGGACTAGCGACAGATACGCAGTATTTT

J: TRBJ1-5
D: NA
length: 13
V: TRBV4-3
size: NA
CDR3: CASSQNKDQSQHF
DNA: TGCGCCAGCAGCCAGAACAAGGACCAGTCCCAGCATTTT

J: TRBJ2-7
D: NA
length: 12
V: TRBV7-2
size: once
CDR3: CASSIIGYEQYF
DNA: TGTGCCAGCAGCATCATAGGCTACGAGCAGTACTTC

J: TRBJ2-1
D: NA
length: 15
V: TRBV27
size: few
CDR3: CASSPPLAGYNEQFF
DNA: TGTGCCAGCAGTCCCCCTTTGGCGGGGTACAATGAGCAGTTCTTC

J: TRBJ2-5
D: NA
length: 12
V: TRBV20-1
size: few
CDR3: CSAKPAQETQYF
DNA: TGCAGTGCTAAACCCGCCCAAGAGACCCAGTACTTC

J: TRBJ2-7
D: NA
length: 15
V: TRBV5-1
size: NA
CDR3: CASSPGGTAIYEQYF
DNA: TGCGCCAGCAGCCCCGGGGGGACAGCGATCTACGAGCAGTACTTC

J: TRBJ2-3
D: TRBD1
length: 15
V: TRBV5-1
size: many
CDR3: CASSPGTGSTDTQYF
DNA: TGCGCCAGCAGCCCCGGGACAGGGAGCACAGATACGCAGTATTTT

J: TRBJ2-5
D: TRBD2
length: 16
V: TRBV6-1
size: NA
CDR3: CASSLTPTSGGETQYF
DNA: TGTGCCAGCAGTCTCACGCCTACTTCGGGGGGAGAGACCCAGTACTTC

J: TRBJ2-2
D: TRBD1
length: 17
V: TRBV23-1
size: few
CDR3: CASSPPIRTGNTGELFF
DNA: TGCGCCAGCAGTCCACCTATTCGGACAGGGAACACCGGGGAGCTGTTTTTT

J: TRBJ2-3
D: TRBD1
length: 17
V: TRBV9
size: NA
CDR3: CASSVGGGQGGSATQYF
DNA: TGTGCCAGCAGCGTAGGAGGCGGACAGGGGGGCTCTGCTACGCAGTATTTT

J: TRBJ2-2
D: NA
length: 14
V: TRBV7-7
size: few
CDR3: CAGSDTTNTGELFF
DNA: TGTGCTGGATCAGACACAACGAACACCGGGGAGCTGTTTTTT

J: TRBJ1-2
D: NA
length: 15
V: TRBV19
size: NA
CDR3: CASSISPGPGRGYTF
DNA: TGTGCCAGTAGTATCTCCCCCGGCCCCGGTCGTGGCTACACCTTC

J: TRBJ2-7
D: NA
length: 13
V: TRBV4-1
size: few
CDR3: CASSHVQAYEQYF
DNA: TGCGCCAGCAGCCATGTCCAGGCCTACGAGCAGTACTTC

J: TRBJ2-7
D: TRBD1
length: 13
V: TRBV10-3
size: NA
CDR3: CAISDYRGWEQYF
DNA: TGTGCCATCAGTGATTACAGGGGGTGGGAGCAGTACTTC

J: TRBJ2-5
D: TRBD1
length: 15
V: TRBV12-3/TRBV12-4
size: few
CDR3: CASSMGQGRGETQYF
DNA: TGTGCCAGCAGCATGGGACAGGGGAGAGGAGAGACCCAGTACTTC

J: TRBJ1-2
D: NA
length: 13
V: TRBV6-2/TRBV6-3
size: NA
CDR3: CASSRLGLYGYTF
DNA: TGTGCCAGCAGTCGACTGGGACTCTATGGCTACACCTTC

J: TRBJ2-5
D: TRBD1
length: 14
V: TRBV6-1
size: NA
CDR3: CATRTRTRGETQYF
DNA: TGTGCCACCAGGACCCGGACCAGGGGGGAGACCCAGTACTTC

J: TRBJ2-3
D: NA
length: 19
V: TRBV3-1
size: NA
CDR3: CASSPTWTYQTPSKDTQYF
DNA: TGTGCCAGCAGCCCTACCTGGACCTACCAAACCCCGAGTAAAGATACGCAGTATTTT

J: TRBJ2-1
D: TRBD1
length: 16
V: TRBV20-1
size: NA
CDR3: CSAGTGGSTSYNEQFF
DNA: TGCAGTGCGGGGACAGGGGGATCGACCTCCTACAATGAGCAGTTCTTC

J: TRBJ1-5
D: NA
length: 18
V: TRBV21-1
size: few
CDR3: CASSRKGQAKCSNQPQHF
DNA: TGTGCCAGCAGCCGGAAAGGACAGGCCAAATGTAGCAATCAGCCCCAGCATTTT

J: TRBJ2-3
D: NA
length: 14
V: TRBV7-8
size: NA
CDR3: CASSSGLAVNTQYF
DNA: TGTGCCAGCAGCTCGGGACTGGCCGTGAATACGCAGTATTTT

J: TRBJ1-2
D: NA
length: 14
V: TRBV6-1
size: few
CDR3: CASIPPGWAYGYTF
DNA: TGTGCCAGCATCCCACCCGGGTGGGCCTATGGCTACACCTTC

J: TRBJ2-7
D: TRBD1
length: 15
V: TRBV6-1
size: few
CDR3: CATTRWGTGSYEQYF
DNA: TGTGCCACCACCAGATGGGGGACAGGCTCCTACGAGCAGTACTTC

J: TRBJ2-1
D: TRBD1
length: 16
V: TRBV19
size: few
CDR3: CASSIEAGGSYNEQFF
DNA: TGTGCCAGTAGTATAGAGGCAGGGGGCTCCTACAATGAGCAGTTCTTC

J: TRBJ2-1
D: NA
length: 11
V: TRBV6-2/TRBV6-3
size: NA
CDR3: CASSWQGEQFF
DNA: TGTGCCAGCAGTTGGCAGGGTGAGCAGTTCTTC

J: TRBJ2-5
D: TRBD2
length: 17
V: TRBV9
size: NA
CDR3: CASSTSLAGVASGTQYF
DNA: TGTGCCAGCAGCACCTCACTAGCGGGAGTCGCATCAGGGACCCAGTACTTC

J: TRBJ2-7
D: TRBD2
length: 13
V: TRBV20-1
size: NA
CDR3: CSAPLAGIREQYF
DNA: TGCAGTGCTCCACTAGCGGGCATAAGGGAGCAGTACTTC

J: TRBJ2-1
D: TRBD1
length: 17
V: TRBV5-6
size: NA
CDR3: CASSLHTGTGIYNEQFF
DNA: TGTGCCAGCAGCTTGCACACCGGGACAGGGATCTACAATGAGCAGTTCTTC

J: TRBJ2-1
D: TRBD2
length: 17
V: TRBV11-1
size: NA
CDR3: CASSLGGRAFSYNEQFF
DNA: TGTGCCAGCAGCTTAGGCGGGAGGGCTTTCTCCTACAATGAGCAGTTCTTC

J: TRBJ2-5
D: NA
length: 13
V: TRBV28
size: NA
CDR3: CATAPTPQETQYF
DNA: TGTGCCACCGCCCCCACACCTCAAGAGACCCAGTACTTC

J: TRBJ2-3
D: NA
length: 15
V: TRBV10-3
size: NA
CDR3: CAIRQGFASTDTQYF
DNA: TGTGCCATCAGACAGGGTTTCGCGTCCACAGATACGCAGTATTTT